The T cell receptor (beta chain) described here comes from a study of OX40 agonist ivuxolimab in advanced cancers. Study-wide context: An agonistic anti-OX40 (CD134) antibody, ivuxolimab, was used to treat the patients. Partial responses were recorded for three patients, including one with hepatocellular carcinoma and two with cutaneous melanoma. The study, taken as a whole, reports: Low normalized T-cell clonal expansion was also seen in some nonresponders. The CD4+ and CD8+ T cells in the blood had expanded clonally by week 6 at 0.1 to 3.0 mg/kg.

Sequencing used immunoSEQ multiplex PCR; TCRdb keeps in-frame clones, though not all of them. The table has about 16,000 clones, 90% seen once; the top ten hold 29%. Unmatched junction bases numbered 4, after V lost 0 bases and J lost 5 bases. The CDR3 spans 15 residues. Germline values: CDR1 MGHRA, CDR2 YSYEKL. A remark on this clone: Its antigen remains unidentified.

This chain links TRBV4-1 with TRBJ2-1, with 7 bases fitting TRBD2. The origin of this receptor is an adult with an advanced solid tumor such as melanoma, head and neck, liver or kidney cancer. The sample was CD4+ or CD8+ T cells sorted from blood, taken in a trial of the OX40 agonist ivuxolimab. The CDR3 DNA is TGCGCCAGCAGCCAAGAGGCTAGCGGCAACAATGAGCAGTTCTTC. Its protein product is CASSQEASGNNEQFF.